The TCR beta chain under discussion was sequenced for a study of T-cell memory formation after mild COVID-19. The V and J ends lost 0 bases and 8 bases, in that order; junction bases with no gene match: 2. The CDR3 runs to 15 residues. Germline V gene lookup returns CDR1 SGDLS and CDR2 YYNGEE. TCRdb independently ran MiXCR on the 5' RACE reads; one entry per CDR3 protein. This sample has approximately 350,000 distinct CDR3 sequences, with under 30% found just once. This TCR came from an adult woman who had mild COVID-19 (a few samples of this study predate the infection). Cell type and time point are not known. The chain has TRBV9 and TRBJ2-1, with 13 positions matching TRBD2. The sequenced sample was PBMCs or a T cell subset sorted from them (not recorded which). The CDR3 sequence: CASSVGTSGRDEQFF. DNA for the CDR3: TGTGCCAGCAGCGTAGGGACTAGCGGGAGAGATGAGCAGTTCTTC.